Presented here are 26 T cell receptor beta chains from one specimen sequenced in a study of PD-1 blockade in classical Hodgkin lymphoma. TCRdb keeps only in-frame clones here, not all; method: immunoSEQ multiplex PCR. The sample has some 150,000 clones, about 81% seen once. Patients all relapsed after autologous stem cell transplantation, and there was variation in brentuximab vedotin exposure. This specimen consisted of peripheral blood mononuclear cells (PBMCs), obtained before the second cycle of nivolumab. The receptors come from a human donor with classical Hodgkin lymphoma.

The V call is TRBV19, the J call TRBJ2-3, with TRBD1 identical over 7 bases. The germline V gene has CDR1 LNHDA and CDR2 SQIVND (reference sequence). The CDR3 is made up of 13 amino acids. J gave up 1 base and V 11 bases, and 6 bases lay outside the gene matches. The CDR3 nucleotides read TGTGCCGCAAGACAGGGTGGCACAGATACGCAGTATTTT. Encoded protein: CAARQGGTDTQYF.

The chain employs TRBV10-3 and TRBJ2-3; no definite D call. Germline values: CDR1 ENHRY, CDR2 SYGVKD. CDR3 length: 13 amino acids. V lost 2 bases and J lost 4, with 7 bases in between. The CDR3 reads CAISETQPDTQYF. CDR3 sequence (DNA): TGTGCCATCAGTGAGACCCAGCCAGATACGCAGTATTTT.

V usage is TRBV2 and J usage is TRBJ2-5; possibly TRBD2 for D (6 bases). Germline V gene sequence: CDR1 SNHLY, CDR2 FYNNEI. V shed 4 bases and J shed 2 bases, with 11 bases lying between them. The CDR3 length is 14 residues. The chain's CDR3 is CASSALGGQETQYF. The CDR3 nucleotides read TGTGCCAGCAGTGCGCTTGGGGGGCAAGAGACCCAGTACTTC.

The chain couples TRBV6-6 to TRBJ1-6; D is possibly TRBD1 (6 bases). The CDR3 covers 15 residues. Trimming shortened V by 5 bases and J by 10 bases, and 18 bases separated the two germline ends. The germline gives CDR1 MNHNY, CDR2 SVGAGI (reference sequence). The CDR3 loop reads CASSTNRAILSPLHF. CDR3 in DNA: TGTGCCAGCAGTACCAACAGGGCGATATTGTCACCCCTCCACTTT.

V gene TRBV19 combines with J gene TRBJ1-2; D possibly corresponds to TRBD1 (6 bases). Germline V gives CDR1 LNHDA, CDR2 SQIVND (reference sequence). V lost 6 bases, J lost 6 bases, and 20 bases lay in between. This CDR3 has 15 residues. This CDR3 reads CASSQSYREWNGYTF. The DNA of the CDR3 is TGTGCCAGTAGCCAGTCTTACAGGGAATGGAATGGCTACACCTTC.

The rearrangement joins TRBV5-1 to TRBJ2-7; 11 bases are shared with TRBD2. The V gene end was trimmed by 3 bases and the J gene end by 1 base; junction bases not matched to a gene: 0. The length of the CDR3 is 14 residues. Germline CDR1 reads SGHRS; CDR2 reads YFSETQ. DNA for the CDR3: TGCGCCAGCAGCTCTAGCGGGGGGTCCTACGAGCAGTACTTC. Protein: CASSSSGGSYEQYF.

V gene TRBV6-6 combines with J gene TRBJ1-5; 7 bases align to TRBD1. The CDR3 covers 13 residues. The germline V gene encodes CDR1 MNHNY and CDR2 SVGAGI (reference sequence). The V segment lost 5 bases and the J segment 5 bases; nucleotides outside the gene matches: 3. This chain's CDR3 is CASSDTGDQPQHF. DNA of the CDR3: TGTGCCAGCAGTGACACAGGGGATCAGCCCCAGCATTTT.

The chain employs TRBV5-1 and TRBJ2-1, with 9 bases matching TRBD1. Trimming cost V 3 bases and J 8 bases; bases outside gene matches: 6. The CDR3 has 14 amino acids. Germline CDR1 reads SGHRS; CDR2 reads YFSETQ. The CDR3 here is CASSSPGQGYEQFF. CDR3 DNA: TGCGCCAGCAGCTCACCGGGACAGGGATATGAGCAGTTCTTC.

This chain connects TRBV2 to TRBJ2-1; D uncertain. This CDR3 is built from 13 residues. V lost 4 bases and J lost 9, with 13 bases in between. Germline V gene lookup returns CDR1 SNHLY and CDR2 FYNNEI. Written as DNA, the CDR3 is TGTGCCAGCAGTGGCACCGCCCGCAGTGAGCAGTTCTTC. Protein: CASSGTARSEQFF.

V gene TRBV7-3 combines with J gene TRBJ2-1; 9 positions match TRBD2. Unmatched junction bases numbered 2, after V lost 5 bases and J lost 0 bases. Looked up from germline, CDR1 is SGHTA and CDR2 is FQGTGA. The CDR3 loop spans 15 amino acids. CDR3 in DNA: TGTGCCAGCAGCCCAGCGGGAGGCTCCTACAATGAGCAGTTCTTC. This gives the protein CASSPAGGSYNEQFF.

J is TRBJ2-3 and V is TRBV7-9, with no clear D. The CDR3 length is 14 residues. Germline V CDR1 and CDR2: SEHNR, FQNEAQ (reference sequence). Trimming stripped 2 bases from V and 0 bases from J, with 6 bases between. The CDR3 reads CASSLPISTDTQYF. The CDR3 DNA is TGTGCCAGCAGCTTACCTATTAGCACAGATACGCAGTATTTT. Using reference TRBV7-9 and TRBJ2-3 for the parts outside the CDR3, the full variable domain is DTGVSQNPRHKITKRGQNVTFRCDPISEHNRLYWYRQTLGQGPEFLTYFQNEAQLEKSRLLSDRFSAERPKGSFSTLEIQRTEQGDSAMYLCASSLPISTDTQYFGPGTRLTVL.

The chain carries TRBV7-9 and TRBJ2-7; TRBD1 agrees at 8 bases. The germline CDR1 and CDR2 sequences are SEHNR and FQNEAQ (reference sequence). This CDR3 is 15 amino acids long. The ends lost 4 bases at V and 7 bases at J; junction bases unmatched: 12. This CDR3 is CASSWAGGFGEEQYF. For the CDR3, the DNA is TGTGCCAGCAGCTGGGCAGGGGGCTTCGGAGAGGAGCAGTACTTC. Drawing the rest from reference TRBV7-9 and TRBJ2-7, the complete variable domain is DTGVSQNPRHKITKRGQNVTFRCDPISEHNRLYWYRQTLGQGPEFLTYFQNEAQLEKSRLLSDRFSAERPKGSFSTLEIQRTEQGDSAMYLCASSWAGGFGEEQYFGPGTRLTVT.

This clone appeared a few times. The J gene is TRBJ2-2, the V gene TRBV28; 9 positions match TRBD1. Germline lookup yields CDR1 MDHEN and CDR2 SYDVKM. Unmatched junction bases numbered 6, after V lost 0 bases and J lost 1 base. This CDR3 region has 18 residues. The CDR3 loop reads CASSLWGRGQGNTGELFF. CDR3 DNA sequence: TGTGCCAGCAGTTTATGGGGTCGGGGACAGGGGAACACCGGGGAGCTGTTTTTT.

In DNA, the CDR3 is TGTGCCAGTAGTATAGAGGCGGGAGTTGGGCTAGCGGGGGGCTTTGAGGAGACCCAGTACTTC. Amino acids: CASSIEAGVGLAGGFEETQYF. This chain links TRBV19 with TRBJ2-5; TRBD2 agrees at 11 bases. J lost 5 bases, V lost 0 bases, and 20 bases had no gene match. The length of the CDR3 is 21 residues. The V gene's germline CDR1 is LNHDA and CDR2 SQIVND (reference sequence).

The chain recombines TRBV4-2 with TRBJ2-1; 14 nucleotides match TRBD2. Germline V lookup: CDR1 LGHNA, CDR2 YNFKEQ. The CDR3 consists of 20 residues. Trimming removed 1 base from V and 0 bases from J; junction bases left unmatched: 8. The CDR3 region is CASSQVGRLAGGSSYNEQFF. CDR3 sequence (DNA): TGTGCCAGCAGCCAAGTCGGTCGACTAGCGGGAGGGAGCTCCTACAATGAGCAGTTCTTC.

This chain uses TRBV10-3 with TRBJ2-7; 7 nucleotides agree with TRBD1. This CDR3 has 12 residues. Trimming cost V 6 bases and J 6 bases; bases outside gene matches: 5. Germline V gene lookup returns CDR1 ENHRY and CDR2 SYGVKD. The CDR3 nucleotides are TGTGCCATCAGCGCTACAGGGGTCGAGCAGTACTTC. This gives the protein CAISATGVEQYF.

The chain couples TRBV4-1 to TRBJ2-7; 11 nucleotides line up with TRBD2. Losses at the gene ends were 0 bases for V and 2 bases for J; bases not matched to a gene: 0. CDR3 size: 15 residues. From germline, CDR1 is MGHRA and CDR2 YSYEKL. CDR3 sequence: CASSQDSGRAYEQYF. CDR3 sequence (DNA): TGCGCCAGCAGCCAAGATAGCGGGAGGGCCTACGAGCAGTACTTC.

The CDR3 DNA follows: TGTGCCACCAGCAGAGACCCGAACACTGAAGCTTTCTTT. This sequence encodes CATSRDPNTEAFF. The chain is built from TRBV15 and TRBJ1-1; D gene ambiguous. The germline V gene has CDR1 LNHNV and CDR2 YYDKDF (reference sequence). The V end lost 0 bases, the J end lost 1 base, and 3 bases lay between the germline ends. The CDR3 consists of 13 residues.

The rearrangement links TRBV18 to TRBJ2-5; D may be TRBD1 (5 bases). The CDR3 covers 16 residues. Between the trimmed V and J ends, which lost 2 bases and 4 bases, there was a span of 17 bases. Germline V gene sequence: CDR1 KGHSH, CDR2 LQKENI. The CDR3: CASSPFSQGSRETQYF. CDR3 in DNA: TGTGCCAGCTCACCATTCTCCCAGGGAAGTCGAGAGACCCAGTACTTC.

The chain is built from TRBV27 and TRBJ1-1; D is uncertain. Germline values: CDR1 MNHEY, CDR2 SMNVEV (reference sequence). This CDR3 spans 14 amino acids. Trimming took 2 bases from V and 0 from J, leaving 7 bases between them. CDR3 protein: CASSLRSMNTEAFF. CDR3 bases: TGTGCCAGCAGTTTACGGTCCATGAACACTGAAGCTTTCTTT.

The chain joins TRBV5-4 to TRBJ2-2; 8 positions agree with TRBD2. CDR3 length equals 16 residues. The J segment lost 0 bases and the V segment lost 1 base, leaving 2 bases of the junction unmatched. CDR1 SGHNT and CDR2 YYREEE come from the germline V gene (reference sequence). In nucleotides, the CDR3 is TGTGCCAGCAGCTTGAGACTAGCGTCGAACACCGGGGAGCTGTTTTTT. As protein: CASSLRLASNTGELFF.

The chain has TRBV18 and TRBJ1-5, with TRBD1 as a possible D gene (6 bases). This CDR3 has 16 amino acids. V was cut by 2 bases and J by 0 bases, with 11 bases left in between. CDR1 KGHSH and CDR2 LQKENI come from the germline V gene. CDR3 DNA: TGTGCCAGCTCACCAGGGACACCCTATAGCAATCAGCCCCAGCATTTT. It specifies CASSPGTPYSNQPQHF.

This clone was observed once. The chain has TRBV19 and TRBJ1-5; no clear D. Trimming took 3 bases from V and 1 from J, leaving 10 bases between them. The CDR3 has 15 residues. Germline V gives CDR1 LNHDA, CDR2 SQIVND (reference sequence). The CDR3 loop is CASSIAGTSNQPQHF. For the CDR3, the DNA is TGTGCCAGTAGTATTGCGGGAACCAGCAATCAGCCCCAGCATTTT.

This rearrangement joins TRBV4-2 to TRBJ1-6; D not certain. This CDR3 has 18 amino acids. Germline V gives CDR1 LGHNA, CDR2 YNFKEQ. Trimming took off 1 base at V and 0 bases at J, with 13 bases between the two ends. Here the CDR3 DNA reads TGTGCCAGCAGCCAAGCTCCTCCAGCGAGCTCCTATAATTCACCCCTCCACTTT. It yields the protein CASSQAPPASSYNSPLHF.

This chain links TRBV6-4 with TRBJ2-7; D is perhaps TRBD2 (5 bases). Trimming left V 3 bases short and J 4 bases short, with 16 bases between. CDR1 and CDR2 (germline): MRHNA, SNTAGT. CDR3 length equals 15 residues. The CDR3 is CASSEPSGNIYEQYF. The CDR3 DNA reads as TGTGCCAGCAGTGAACCCAGCGGAAATATATACGAGCAGTACTTC.

CDR3 sequence reads: CASSYGQGKGGYTF. CDR3 bases: TGTGCCAGCAGCTACGGACAGGGCAAAGGGGGCTACACCTTC. This chain joins TRBV7-8 and TRBJ1-2, with 8 positions matching TRBD1. V lost 4 bases and J lost 8; bases outside the gene matches: 9. The CDR3 length is 14 residues. CDR1 and CDR2 from the germline V gene are SGHVS and FQNEAQ. Using reference TRBV7-8 and TRBJ1-2 for the parts outside the CDR3, the full variable domain is GAGVSQSPRYKVAKRGQDVALRCDPISGHVSLFWYQQALGQGPEFLTYFQNEAQLDKSGLPSDRFFAERPEGSVSTLKIQRTQQEDSAVYLCASSYGQGKGGYTFGSGTRLTVV.